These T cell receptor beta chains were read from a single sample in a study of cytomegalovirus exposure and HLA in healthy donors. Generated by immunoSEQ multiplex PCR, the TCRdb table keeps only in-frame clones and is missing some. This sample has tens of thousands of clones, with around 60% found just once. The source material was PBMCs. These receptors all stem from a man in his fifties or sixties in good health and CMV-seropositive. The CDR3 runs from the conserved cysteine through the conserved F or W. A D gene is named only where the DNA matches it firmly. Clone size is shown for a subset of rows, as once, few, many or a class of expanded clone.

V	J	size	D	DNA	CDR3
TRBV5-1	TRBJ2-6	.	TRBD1	TGCGCCAGCAGCCGGACAGGGGCGTTTGGGGCCAACGTCCTGACTTTC	CASSRTGAFGANVLTF
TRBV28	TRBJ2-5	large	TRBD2	TGTGCCAGCAGTTTGCGGAGACTAGCGATTAACCAAGAGACCCAGTACTTC	CASSLRRLAINQETQYF
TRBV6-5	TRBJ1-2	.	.	TGTGCCAGCAGTTATAGTAACTATGGCTACACCTTC	CASSYSNYGYTF
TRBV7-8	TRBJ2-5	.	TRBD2	TGTGCCAGCAGCTGGGGACTAGCGGGAGTATACGTGACCCAGTACTTC	CASSWGLAGVYVTQYF
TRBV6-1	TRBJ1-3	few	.	TGTGCCGGCCTCGTGTCGGGGACTCGGACCATATATTTT	CAGLVSGTRTIYF
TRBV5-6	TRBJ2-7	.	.	TGTGCCAGCAGCCCTCCCCCCCCGGGGGAACAGTACTTC	CASSPPPPGEQYF
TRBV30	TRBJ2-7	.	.	TGTGCCGGAAGAAAAGACAGTTACGAGCAGTACTTC	CAGRKDSYEQYF
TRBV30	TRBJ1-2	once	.	TGTGCCTGGAGTAGCGGGACCTATGGCTACACCTTC	CAWSSGTYGYTF
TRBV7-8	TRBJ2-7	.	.	TGTGCCAGCAGCCCCCAACAAGTGGTCAGGGGACCCTACGAGCAGTACTTC	CASSPQQVVRGPYEQYF
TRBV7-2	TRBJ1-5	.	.	TGTGCCAGCAGCTTAGCAGGGGCTGATCAGCCCCAGCATTTT	CASSLAGADQPQHF
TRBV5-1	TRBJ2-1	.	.	TGCGCCAGCAGCTTGGCCCGAGGAAGTTTTTACAATGAGCAGTTCTTC	CASSLARGSFYNEQFF
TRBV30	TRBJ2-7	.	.	TGTGCCTGGAGTACAGGCTCGTGGGGCTACGAGCAGTACTTC	CAWSTGSWGYEQYF
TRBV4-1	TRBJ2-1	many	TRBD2	TGCGCCAGCAGCCTGGGACTAGCGGGAGCCAATGAGCAGTTCTTC	CASSLGLAGANEQFF
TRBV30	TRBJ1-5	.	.	TGTGCCGCCGGCCGGGACTCCAATCAGCCCCAGCATTTT	CAAGRDSNQPQHF
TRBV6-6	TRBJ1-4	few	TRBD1	TGTGCCAGCAGTAAACAGGACAGGGGGAATGAAAAACTGTTTTTT	CASSKQDRGNEKLFF
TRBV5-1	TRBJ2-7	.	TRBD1	TGCGCCAGCCTTTCAAGCCAGGGGGCCTACGAGCAGTACTTC	CASLSSQGAYEQYF
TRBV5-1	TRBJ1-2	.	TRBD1	TGCGCCAGCAGCTTGTGGGACAGGGATTCTGACGGCTACACCTTC	CASSLWDRDSDGYTF